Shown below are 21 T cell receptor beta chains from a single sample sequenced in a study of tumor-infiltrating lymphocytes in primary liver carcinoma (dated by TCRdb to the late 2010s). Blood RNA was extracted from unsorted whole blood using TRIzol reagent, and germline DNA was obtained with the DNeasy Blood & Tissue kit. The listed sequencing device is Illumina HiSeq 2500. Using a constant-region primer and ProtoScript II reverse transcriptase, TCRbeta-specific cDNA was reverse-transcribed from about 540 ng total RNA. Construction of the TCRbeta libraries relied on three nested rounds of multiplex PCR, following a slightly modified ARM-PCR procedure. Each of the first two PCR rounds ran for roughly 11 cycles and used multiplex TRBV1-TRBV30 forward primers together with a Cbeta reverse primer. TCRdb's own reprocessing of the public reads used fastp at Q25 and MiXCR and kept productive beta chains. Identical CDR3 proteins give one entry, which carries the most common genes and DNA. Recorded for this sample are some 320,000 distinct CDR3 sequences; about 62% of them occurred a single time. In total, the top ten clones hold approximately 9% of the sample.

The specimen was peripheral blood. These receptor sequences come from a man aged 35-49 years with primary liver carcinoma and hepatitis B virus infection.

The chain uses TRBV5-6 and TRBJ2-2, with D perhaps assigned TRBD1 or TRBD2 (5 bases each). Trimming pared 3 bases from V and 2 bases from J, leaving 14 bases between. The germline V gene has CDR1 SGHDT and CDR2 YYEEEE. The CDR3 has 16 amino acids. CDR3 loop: CASSSLGDPNTGELFF. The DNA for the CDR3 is TGTGCCAGCAGCTCCCTGGGGGACCCTAACACCGGGGAGCTGTTTTTT. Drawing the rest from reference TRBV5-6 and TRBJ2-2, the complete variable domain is DAGVTQSPTHLIKTRGQQVTLRCSPKSGHDTVSWYQQALGQGPQFIFQYYEEEERQRGNFPDRFSGHQFPNYSSELNVNALLLGDSALYLCASSSLGDPNTGELFFGEGSRLTVL.

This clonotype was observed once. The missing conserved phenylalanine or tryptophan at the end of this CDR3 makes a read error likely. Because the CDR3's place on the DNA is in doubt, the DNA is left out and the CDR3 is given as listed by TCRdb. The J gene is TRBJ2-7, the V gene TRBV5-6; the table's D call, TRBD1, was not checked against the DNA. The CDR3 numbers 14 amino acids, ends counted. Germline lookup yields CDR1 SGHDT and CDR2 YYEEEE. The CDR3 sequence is CANNLQGKNYEQYS.

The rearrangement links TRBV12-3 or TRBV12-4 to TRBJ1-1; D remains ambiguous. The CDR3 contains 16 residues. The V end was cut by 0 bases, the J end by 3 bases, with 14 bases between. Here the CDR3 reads CASSLAPPGLDTEAFF. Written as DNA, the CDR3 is TGTGCCAGCAGTTTAGCACCGCCCGGGCTCGACACTGAAGCTTTCTTT.

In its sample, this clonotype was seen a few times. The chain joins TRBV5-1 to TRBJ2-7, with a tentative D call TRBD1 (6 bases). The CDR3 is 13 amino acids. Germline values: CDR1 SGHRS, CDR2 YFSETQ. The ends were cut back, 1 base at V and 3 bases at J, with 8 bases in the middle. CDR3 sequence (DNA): TGCGCCAGCAGCTTGAGGGACAACTACGAGCAGTACTTC. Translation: CASSLRDNYEQYF.

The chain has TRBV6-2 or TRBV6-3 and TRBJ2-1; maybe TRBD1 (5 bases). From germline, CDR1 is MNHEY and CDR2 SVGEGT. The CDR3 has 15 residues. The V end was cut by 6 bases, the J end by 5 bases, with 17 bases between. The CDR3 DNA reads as TGTGCCAGCAGATTCGACTGGGTAGGGGACAATGAGCAGTTCTTC. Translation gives CASRFDWVGDNEQFF.

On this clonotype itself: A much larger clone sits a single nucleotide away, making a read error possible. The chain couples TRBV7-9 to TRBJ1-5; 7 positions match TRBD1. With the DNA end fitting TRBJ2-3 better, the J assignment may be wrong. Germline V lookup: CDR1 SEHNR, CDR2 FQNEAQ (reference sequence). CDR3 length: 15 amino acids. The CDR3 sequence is CASSFAGTANQPQYF. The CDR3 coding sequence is TGTGCCAGCAGCTTCGCCGGGACAGCTAATCAGCCCCAGTATTTT.

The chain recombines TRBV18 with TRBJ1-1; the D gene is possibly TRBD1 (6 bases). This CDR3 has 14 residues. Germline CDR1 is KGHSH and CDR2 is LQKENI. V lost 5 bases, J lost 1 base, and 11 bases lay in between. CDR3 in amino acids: CASSVTGWNTEAFF. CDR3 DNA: TGTGCCAGCTCAGTTACAGGGTGGAACACTGAAGCTTTCTTT.

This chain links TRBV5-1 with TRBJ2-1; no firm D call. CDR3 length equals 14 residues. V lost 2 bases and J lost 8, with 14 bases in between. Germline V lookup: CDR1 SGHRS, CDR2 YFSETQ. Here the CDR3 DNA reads TGCGCCAGCAGCTTTAGGGCCCCCAGCGATGAGCAGTTCTTC. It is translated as CASSFRAPSDEQFF.

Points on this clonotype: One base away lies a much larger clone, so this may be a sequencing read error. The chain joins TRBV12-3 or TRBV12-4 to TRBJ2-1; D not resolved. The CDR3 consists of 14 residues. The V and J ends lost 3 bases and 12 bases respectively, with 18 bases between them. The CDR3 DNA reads TGTGCCAGCAGTTTCAGCCTTACAGCAGGATTGCAGTTCTTC. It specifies CASSFSLTAGLQFF.

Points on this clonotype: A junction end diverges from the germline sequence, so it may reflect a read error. This CDR3 reads CSVEDPGGSSYKQYF. The CDR3 coding sequence is TGCAGCGTTGAAGATCCAGGAGGGAGCTCCTACAAGCAATACTTC. The chain uses TRBV29-1 and TRBJ2-7, with D perhaps TRBD2 (6 bases). The CDR3 loop spans 15 amino acids. From germline, CDR1 is SQVTM and CDR2 ANQGSEA.

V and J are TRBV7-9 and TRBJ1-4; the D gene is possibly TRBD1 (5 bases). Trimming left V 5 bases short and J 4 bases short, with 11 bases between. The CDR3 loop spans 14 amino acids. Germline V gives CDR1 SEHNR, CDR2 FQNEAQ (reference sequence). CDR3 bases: TGTGCCAGCAGCCGGGGACGGATTAATGAAAAACTGTTTTTT. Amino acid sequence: CASSRGRINEKLFF. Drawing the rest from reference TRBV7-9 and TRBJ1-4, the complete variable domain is DTGVSQNPRHKITKRGQNVTFRCDPISEHNRLYWYRQTLGQGPEFLTYFQNEAQLEKSRLLSDRFSAERPKGSFSTLEIQRTEQGDSAMYLCASSRGRINEKLFFGSGTQLSVL.

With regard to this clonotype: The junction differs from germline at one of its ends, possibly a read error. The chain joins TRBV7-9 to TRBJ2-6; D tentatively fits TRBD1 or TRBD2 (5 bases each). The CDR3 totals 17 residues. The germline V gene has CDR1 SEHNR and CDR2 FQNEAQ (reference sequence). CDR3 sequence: CASNHTGTVRGANVMTF. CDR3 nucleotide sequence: TGTGCCAGCAACCATACCGGGACGGTTCGAGGGGCCAACGTCATGACTTTC.

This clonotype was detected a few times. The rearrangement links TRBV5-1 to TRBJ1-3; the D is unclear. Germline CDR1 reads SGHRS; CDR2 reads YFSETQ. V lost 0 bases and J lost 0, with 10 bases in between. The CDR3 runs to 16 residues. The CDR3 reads CASSLDGDNSGNTIYF. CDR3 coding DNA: TGCGCCAGCAGCTTGGACGGCGACAACTCTGGAAACACCATATATTTT.

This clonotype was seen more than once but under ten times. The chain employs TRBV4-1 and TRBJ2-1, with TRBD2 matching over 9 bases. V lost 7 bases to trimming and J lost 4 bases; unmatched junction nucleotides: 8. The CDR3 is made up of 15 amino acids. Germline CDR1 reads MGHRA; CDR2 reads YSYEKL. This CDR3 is CASTLSLAGYNEQFF. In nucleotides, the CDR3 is TGCGCCAGCACCTTATCCCTAGCGGGGTACAATGAGCAGTTCTTC.

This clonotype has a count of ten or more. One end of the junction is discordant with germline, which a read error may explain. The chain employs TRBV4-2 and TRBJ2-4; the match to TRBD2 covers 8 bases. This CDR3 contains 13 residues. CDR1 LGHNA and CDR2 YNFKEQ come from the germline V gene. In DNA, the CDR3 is TGTGCCAGCAGCCAAGACCTCGGGACTAGAGGGAACTTC. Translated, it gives CASSQDLGTRGNF.

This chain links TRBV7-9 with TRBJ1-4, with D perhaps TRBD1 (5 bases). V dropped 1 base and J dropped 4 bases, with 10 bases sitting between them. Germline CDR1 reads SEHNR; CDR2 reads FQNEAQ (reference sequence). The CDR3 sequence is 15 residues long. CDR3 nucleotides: TGTGCCAGCAGCTTAGAAGGGACGGGTAATGAAAAACTGTTTTTT. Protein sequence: CASSLEGTGNEKLFF.

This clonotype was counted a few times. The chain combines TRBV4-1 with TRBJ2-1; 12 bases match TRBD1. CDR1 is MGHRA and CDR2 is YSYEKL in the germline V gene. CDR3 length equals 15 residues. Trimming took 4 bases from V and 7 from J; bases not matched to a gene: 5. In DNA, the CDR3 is TGCGCCAGCAGCCGGGGACAGGGGGCGTGGAATGAGCAGTTCTTC. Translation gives CASSRGQGAWNEQFF.

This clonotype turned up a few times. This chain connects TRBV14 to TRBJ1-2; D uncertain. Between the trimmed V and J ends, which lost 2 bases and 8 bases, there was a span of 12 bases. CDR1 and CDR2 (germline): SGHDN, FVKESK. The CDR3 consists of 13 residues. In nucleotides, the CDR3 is TGTGCCAGCAGCCAACGGTATACGGGGGGCTACACCTTC. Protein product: CASSQRYTGGYTF.

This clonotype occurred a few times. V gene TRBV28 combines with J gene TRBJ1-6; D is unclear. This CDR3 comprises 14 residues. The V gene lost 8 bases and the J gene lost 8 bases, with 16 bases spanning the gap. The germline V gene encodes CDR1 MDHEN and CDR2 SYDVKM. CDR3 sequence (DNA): TGTGCCAGCGGGTTGTCAACTTGGTATTCACCCCTCCACTTT. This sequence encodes CASGLSTWYSPLHF.

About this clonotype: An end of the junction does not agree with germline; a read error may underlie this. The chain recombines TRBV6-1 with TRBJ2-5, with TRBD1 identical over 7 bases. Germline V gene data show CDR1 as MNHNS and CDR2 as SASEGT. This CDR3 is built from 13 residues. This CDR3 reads CTSTQQGKETQYF. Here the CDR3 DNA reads TGTACCAGTACCCAACAGGGGAAGGAGACCCAGTACTTC.

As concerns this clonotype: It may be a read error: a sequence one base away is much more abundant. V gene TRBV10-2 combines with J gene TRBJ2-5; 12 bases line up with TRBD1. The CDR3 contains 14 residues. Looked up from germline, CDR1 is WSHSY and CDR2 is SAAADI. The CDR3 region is CATGTGGLVETKYF. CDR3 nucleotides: TGCGCCACCGGGACAGGGGGCTTGGTGGAGACCAAGTACTTC.